These 32 T cell receptor beta chains share one sample of origin, sequenced in a study of blood T cell repertoires in COVID-19. Data came from immunoSEQ multiplex PCR; TCRdb stores just in-frame clones and leaves some out. The sample yields about 140,000 clones, over 70% seen once. The sample consisted of peripheral blood. All receptors come from a man aged 55 to 70 with active or convalescent COVID-19.

This sequence joins TRBV27 and TRBJ2-1; 10 bases are shared with TRBD2. The CDR3 has 14 amino acids. V lost 7 bases, J lost 11 bases, and 11 bases stayed unmatched. Germline V lookup: CDR1 MNHEY, CDR2 SMNVEV (reference sequence). In DNA form, the CDR3 reads TGTGCCAGCACCGGCCTGGGACTAGCGAGGAAGCAGTTCTTC. It yields the protein CASTGLGLARKQFF.

V is TRBV6-6 and J is TRBJ2-7; 13 bases match TRBD2. This CDR3 comprises 14 residues. Germline V CDR1 and CDR2: MNHNY, SVGAGI (reference sequence). The V and J ends lost 6 bases and 4 bases, in that order; junction bases with no gene match: 3. DNA for the CDR3: TGTGCCAGCAGGCTGACTAGCGGGAGGTACGAGCAGTACTTC. Its translation is CASRLTSGRYEQYF.

This clone was recorded once. The gene calls are TRBV28 and TRBJ2-6; perhaps TRBD2 as D (6 bases). The CDR3 extends over 15 amino acids. Germline V CDR1 and CDR2: MDHEN, SYDVKM. V was clipped by 8 bases and J by 0 bases, with 11 bases between them. The DNA for the CDR3 is TGTGCCAGCGGGGACTTTAGCTCTGGGGCCAACGTCCTGACTTTC. Translation: CASGDFSSGANVLTF.

This chain connects TRBV2 to TRBJ2-7; the match to TRBD2 covers 10 bases. The CDR3 length is 15 residues. V shed 6 bases, J shed 6 bases, and the junction held 11 bases outside the gene matches. The germline V gene has CDR1 SNHLY and CDR2 FYNNEI. This CDR3 reads CASSPLAGVNAEQYF. The CDR3 nucleotides read TGTGCCAGCAGCCCCCTAGCGGGAGTTAACGCCGAGCAGTACTTC.

The chain combines TRBV5-1 with TRBJ1-2; D might be TRBD1 (6 bases). CDR3 size: 17 residues. V was clipped by 0 bases and J by 3 bases, with 18 bases between them. Germline CDR1 and CDR2: SGHRS and YFSETQ. As DNA, the CDR3 is TGCGCCAGCAGCTTGGAGGGTGTGGCGGGGGGCCACTATGGCTACACCTTC. This sequence encodes CASSLEGVAGGHYGYTF.

The V call is TRBV28, the J call TRBJ1-6; 10 bases line up with TRBD1. CDR1 is MDHEN, CDR2 SYDVKM, per germline. Unmatched junction bases numbered 6, after V lost 4 bases and J lost 3 bases. The CDR3 is 17 amino acids. The CDR3 DNA follows: TGTGCCAGCAGTTCCCCGACAGGGGGCCTCTATAATTCACCCCTCCACTTT. Its protein is CASSSPTGGLYNSPLHF.

V is TRBV11-2 and J is TRBJ1-1, with D tentatively TRBD1 (5 bases). The V gene lost 0 bases and the J gene lost 4 bases, with 12 bases spanning the gap. Germline V gene lookup returns CDR1 SGHAT and CDR2 FQNNGV. The CDR3 extends over 15 amino acids. CDR3 DNA: TGTGCCAGCAGCTTAGACTCGGCCGGGGGCACTGAAGCTTTCTTT. Its protein product is CASSLDSAGGTEAFF.

The chain carries TRBV2 and TRBJ1-2; D is unclear. Per the germline V gene, CDR1 is SNHLY and CDR2 is FYNNEI. CDR3 size: 15 residues. Deletions cut 4 bases from V and 0 bases from J, with 12 bases between. In DNA, the CDR3 is TGTGCCAGCAGTGCCCGCGCGGCACCTAACTATGGCTACACCTTC. Encoded protein: CASSARAAPNYGYTF.

This sequence joins TRBV11-2 and TRBJ2-7, with 10 bases fitting TRBD1. The trim removed 5 bases at V and 4 bases at J, leaving 8 bases unmatched. This CDR3 spans 15 amino acids. Germline V gene data show CDR1 as SGHAT and CDR2 as FQNNGV. The CDR3 region has the DNA TGTGCCAGCAGCACAAGACAGGGGGCTGTATACGAGCAGTACTTC. Amino acids: CASSTRQGAVYEQYF.

This chain links TRBV4-1 with TRBJ1-6; possible D gene TRBD1, 6 bases. Germline CDR1 reads MGHRA; CDR2 reads YSYEKL. Deletions cut 4 bases from V and 7 bases from J, with 14 bases between. The CDR3 length is 15 residues. CDR3 in DNA: TGCGCCAGCAGCCCACCCGCAAGGGGGAATTCACCCCTCCACTTT. Its protein product is CASSPPARGNSPLHF.

The chain uses TRBV6-2 or TRBV6-3 and TRBJ2-3; D not certain. CDR3 length: 12 residues. From germline, CDR1 is MNHEY and CDR2 SVGEGT. V lost 5 bases, J lost 5 bases, and 8 bases lay in between. The CDR3: CASSALEDTQYF. The DNA of the CDR3 is TGTGCCAGCAGTGCCCTAGAAGATACGCAGTATTTT.

The genes are TRBV3-1 (or the pseudogene TRBV3-2) and TRBJ2-3; 9 nucleotides agree with TRBD2. After removal of 0 bases from V and 6 bases from J, the junction contained 7 bases not matched to a gene. Germline V gene lookup returns CDR1 LGHDT and CDR2 YNNKEL (reference sequence). This CDR3 is built from 16 residues. This chain's CDR3 is CASSQDRASGTDTQYF. CDR3 bases: TGTGCCAGCAGCCAAGATAGGGCTAGCGGGACCGATACGCAGTATTTT.

V usage is TRBV29-1 and J usage is TRBJ2-6; the match to TRBD1 covers 7 bases. Germline CDR1 SQVTM, CDR2 ANQGSEA. The CDR3 runs to 16 residues. The V and J ends lost 7 bases and 0 bases, in that order; junction bases with no gene match: 9. CDR3 nucleotide sequence: TGCAGCGGTATTGTGGACAGGAGCTCTGGGGCCAACGTCCTGACTTTC. It specifies CSGIVDRSSGANVLTF.

The chain has TRBV19 and TRBJ1-2; the D gene is possibly TRBD1 (5 bases). Trimming took off 4 bases at V and 13 bases at J, with 22 bases between the two ends. The CDR3 is 14 residues long. Germline loops: CDR1 LNHDA, CDR2 SQIVND (reference sequence). CDR3 in DNA: TGTGCCAGTAGTAATTGGCAGGGCATGGCTCCCTCCACCTTC. This translates into CASSNWQGMAPSTF. The variable domain in full, with the rest retrieved from reference TRBV19 and TRBJ1-2, is DGGITQSPKYLFRKEGQNVTLSCEQNLNHDAMYWYRQDPGQGLRLIYYSQIVNDFQKGDIAEGYSVSREKKESFPLTVTSAQKNPTAFYLCASSNWQGMAPSTFGSGTRLTVV.

This sequence joins TRBV18 and TRBJ2-1, with D possibly TRBD2 on 6 matching bases. CDR1 is KGHSH, CDR2 LQKENI, per germline. CDR3 size: 15 residues. Trimming removed 6 bases at V and 6 bases at J, with 18 bases between. The CDR3 here is CASSRNGGIGNEQFF. In DNA form, the CDR3 reads TGTGCCAGCTCCCGAAACGGGGGTATCGGCAATGAGCAGTTCTTC.

This chain uses TRBV7-9 with TRBJ2-7; possible D gene TRBD1, 5 bases. Trimming removed 4 bases at V and 4 bases at J, with 11 bases between. CDR3 length equals 13 residues. Germline CDR1 SEHNR, CDR2 FQNEAQ (reference sequence). CDR3 sequence reads: CASSSPDKYEQYF. DNA for the CDR3: TGTGCCAGCAGCTCCCCGGACAAATACGAGCAGTACTTC.

The rearrangement uses TRBV24-1 and TRBJ2-7; no reliable D call. Germline V gene sequence: CDR1 KGHDR, CDR2 SFDVKD. This CDR3 is 11 amino acids long. Trimming cost V 1 base and J 5 bases, with 2 bases left between them. Here the CDR3 DNA reads TGTGCCACCAGTGATTTTAACGAGCAGTACTTC. Protein product: CATSDFNEQYF.

This clone has only a few counts. The genes are TRBV19 and TRBJ1-2, with D uncertain. Germline CDR1 and CDR2: LNHDA and SQIVND (reference sequence). The V end was cut by 0 bases, the J end by 1 base, with 15 bases between. This CDR3 is 17 amino acids long. The CDR3 DNA sequence: TGTGCCAGTAGTATAGATCTATCGCGGGATAATAACTATGGCTACACCTTC. Translating gives CASSIDLSRDNNYGYTF.

This rearrangement joins TRBV7-2 to TRBJ2-2; perhaps TRBD1 as D (5 bases). From germline, CDR1 is SGHTA and CDR2 FQGNSA. V lost 1 base and J 6 bases, leaving 9 bases between the germline ends. CDR3 length: 14 residues. CDR3 in amino acids: CASSLEGAPGELFF. The CDR3 nucleotides read TGTGCCAGCAGCTTAGAAGGGGCTCCCGGGGAGCTGTTTTTT.

The gene calls are TRBV20-1 and TRBJ2-7, with TRBD1 matching 10 bases. The J segment lost 7 bases and the V segment lost 6 bases, leaving 3 bases of the junction unmatched. The CDR3 contains 11 residues. Germline-derived CDR1 and CDR2 are DFQATT and SNEGSKA (reference sequence). CDR3: CSAGQGIEQYF. The CDR3 DNA sequence: TGCAGTGCGGGACAGGGGATTGAGCAGTACTTC.

V is TRBV6-2 or TRBV6-3 and J is TRBJ2-7, with D possibly TRBD2 on 6 matching bases. The CDR3 consists of 15 residues. V gave up 0 bases and J gave up 0 bases, with 9 bases separating them. Germline assignment: CDR1 MNHEY and CDR2 SVGEGT. In nucleotides, the CDR3 is TGTGCCAGCAGTTACTCGGGACTCAACTCCTACGAGCAGTACTTC. Translation: CASSYSGLNSYEQYF.

The V gene is TRBV19, the J gene TRBJ2-7; 14 positions match TRBD2. The CDR3 is 18 amino acids. The V and J ends lost 5 bases and 2 bases, in that order; junction bases with no gene match: 11. CDR1 and CDR2 (germline): LNHDA, SQIVND (reference sequence). CDR3 coding DNA: TGTGCCAGTAGTCTGGGACTAGCGGGAGCTATCCGCCCCTACGAGCAGTACTTC. Residues: CASSLGLAGAIRPYEQYF.

The rearrangement joins TRBV19 to TRBJ1-5; 9 positions match TRBD1. The CDR3 loop spans 15 amino acids. Trimming at V came to 5 bases and at J to 1 base, leaving 3 bases not matched to a gene. The germline gives CDR1 LNHDA, CDR2 SQIVND (reference sequence). The CDR3 DNA reads as TGTGCCAGTAGTCCGGACAGGGGAAGCAATCAGCCCCAGCATTTT. Amino acid sequence: CASSPDRGSNQPQHF.

The chain joins TRBV18 to TRBJ1-1; no definite D call. The CDR3 runs 13 residues. Per the germline V gene, CDR1 is KGHSH and CDR2 is LQKENI. V was clipped by 3 bases and J by 4 bases, with 9 bases between them. The CDR3 sequence: CASSPYDSTEAFF. In DNA, the CDR3 is TGTGCCAGCTCACCCTACGATTCCACTGAAGCTTTCTTT.

This clone was found once. The chain couples TRBV7-2 to TRBJ1-1; no reliable D call. The germline V gene has CDR1 SGHTA and CDR2 FQGNSA. V shed 1 base and J shed 0 bases, with 9 bases lying between them. The CDR3 totals 15 residues. The CDR3 nucleotides read TGTGCCAGCAGCTTAGAAGGAGGGATGAACACTGAAGCTTTCTTT. Translating gives CASSLEGGMNTEAFF.

The gene calls are TRBV28 and TRBJ2-3; 9 bases line up with TRBD2. V lost 8 bases to trimming and J lost 4 bases; unmatched junction nucleotides: 16. The CDR3 is made up of 17 amino acids. Per germline, CDR1 MDHEN and CDR2 SYDVKM. For the CDR3, the DNA is TGTGCCAGCCCCCCCCCAGCGGGAGGCTTCCGCCCAGATACGCAGTATTTT. It yields the protein CASPPPAGGFRPDTQYF.

The genes are TRBV3-1 (or the pseudogene TRBV3-2) and TRBJ2-7, with D perhaps matching TRBD1 (6 bases). Trimming removed 4 bases from V and 1 base from J, with 14 bases in between. The CDR3 extends over 15 amino acids. CDR1 is LGHDT and CDR2 is YNNKEL in the germline V gene (reference sequence). DNA of the CDR3: TGTGCCAGCAGCCCAGGCACGAGGGGGTCCTACGAGCAGTACTTC. This sequence encodes CASSPGTRGSYEQYF.

CDR3 sequence reads: CASWTGVGTQYF. The CDR3 region has the DNA TGTGCCAGCTGGACAGGGGTTGGTACGCAGTATTTT. The chain employs TRBV27 and TRBJ2-3; 9 nucleotides align to TRBD1. The CDR3 is 12 residues long. Germline values: CDR1 MNHEY, CDR2 SMNVEV (reference sequence). Trimming cost V 8 bases and J 8 bases; bases outside gene matches: 5.

This clone was picked up one time. V usage is TRBV27 and J usage is TRBJ1-3; D remains ambiguous. V shed 7 bases and J shed 3 bases, with 7 bases lying between them. This CDR3 region has 12 residues. Germline CDR1 MNHEY, CDR2 SMNVEV (reference sequence). The CDR3 coding sequence is TGTGCCAGCAAATCGGTTGGAAACACCATATATTTT. It translates to CASKSVGNTIYF.

The V call is TRBV19, the J call TRBJ2-5; tentative D call: TRBD2 (5 bases). V gave up 0 bases and J gave up 1 base, with 9 bases separating them. The germline CDR1 and CDR2 sequences are LNHDA and SQIVND (reference sequence). The CDR3 is made up of 15 amino acids. The CDR3 here is CASSIDGAGQETQYF. The CDR3 DNA follows: TGTGCCAGTAGTATAGATGGCGCGGGCCAAGAGACCCAGTACTTC.

The genes are TRBV24-1 and TRBJ1-5; no clear D gene. The germline V and J ends were trimmed by 5 bases and 4 bases, with 11 bases remaining between them. The CDR3 is 14 residues long. From germline, CDR1 is KGHDR and CDR2 SFDVKD. The CDR3 coding sequence is TGTGCCACCAGTGGAGCCAGCGGGAATCAGCCCCAGCATTTT. Amino acids: CATSGASGNQPQHF.

CDR3 sequence reads: CASSLGGQIRTGELFF. In DNA form, the CDR3 reads TGTGCCAGCAGCTTGGGGGGCCAGATTCGGACCGGGGAGCTGTTTTTT. V usage is TRBV5-5 and J usage is TRBJ2-2; D is possibly TRBD1 (5 bases). The V end lost 0 bases, the J end lost 5 bases, and 14 bases lay between the germline ends. Germline CDR1 is SGHKS and CDR2 is YYEKEE (reference sequence). The CDR3 runs to 16 residues.